This is a list of T cell receptor beta chains from one sample in a study of blood T cell repertoires in COVID-19. Clones were read by immunoSEQ multiplex PCR, and TCRdb kept only the in-frame ones, dropping some. The sample includes about 90,000 clones, about 89% seen only once; the top ten take 2.7%. Sample: peripheral blood. These receptor sequences come from a man aged 50 to 59 with COVID-19, enrolled during active disease. CDR3s leave out the opening cysteine and the closing phenylalanine or tryptophan. The order of the fields is J gene, V gene, D gene, CDR3 protein. The D gene is left open where the match is weak.

J: TRBJ1-5
V: TRBV11-2
D: -
CDR3: ASSPHLSGQPQH

J: TRBJ2-2
V: TRBV28
D: -
CDR3: ASSLWQGANTGELF

J: TRBJ1-2
V: TRBV6-5
D: -
CDR3: ASRAGINYGYT

J: TRBJ2-3
V: TRBV7-3
D: TRBD2
CDR3: ASSLRGGRTDTQY

J: TRBJ1-1
V: TRBV6-1
D: -
CDR3: ASSEGPNTEAF

J: TRBJ1-2
V: TRBV5-5
D: TRBD1
CDR3: ASSLGTGGIYGYT

J: TRBJ1-2
V: TRBV30
D: -
CDR3: AWSGGGSNYGYT

J: TRBJ2-7
V: TRBV5-8
D: TRBD1
CDR3: ASTRDRTYEQY

J: TRBJ1-2
V: TRBV25-1
D: TRBD1
CDR3: ASSLGQQNYGYT

J: TRBJ2-7
V: TRBV7-9
D: TRBD1
CDR3: ASRIQGARDEQY

J: TRBJ1-3
V: TRBV7-9
D: -
CDR3: ASSRNPTAFVPGNTIY

J: TRBJ2-7
V: TRBV7-3
D: -
CDR3: ASSPDRGQGYEQY

J: TRBJ2-7
V: TRBV7-4
D: TRBD1
CDR3: ASNLDRDLCEQY

J: TRBJ1-2
V: TRBV6-5
D: TRBD1
CDR3: ASIKSRGQPAGYT

J: TRBJ1-5
V: TRBV16
D: -
CDR3: ASSRTAYSNQPQH

J: TRBJ2-5
V: TRBV3-1/TRBV3-2
D: TRBD2
CDR3: ASSQEGLVTETQY

J: TRBJ2-7
V: TRBV20-1
D: -
CDR3: SASSGHEQY

J: TRBJ2-5
V: TRBV5-4
D: -
CDR3: ASSLDPRGEETQY

J: TRBJ1-6
V: TRBV19
D: -
CDR3: ASSIRTVGGSPLH

J: TRBJ1-2
V: TRBV30
D: -
CDR3: AWSVTQLNYGYT

J: TRBJ1-2
V: TRBV19
D: TRBD1
CDR3: ASRPGQGDGYT

J: TRBJ1-6
V: TRBV28
D: -
CDR3: ASSSLRAPNSPLH

J: TRBJ1-4
V: TRBV28
D: -
CDR3: ASLQGTTNEKLF

J: TRBJ1-2
V: TRBV2
D: -
CDR3: ASSTDSNYGYT

J: TRBJ2-7
V: TRBV5-1
D: TRBD1
CDR3: ASSPGTGAGEQY

J: TRBJ2-7
V: TRBV2
D: -
CDR3: ASSELASRYEQY

J: TRBJ2-1
V: TRBV3-1/TRBV3-2
D: TRBD2
CDR3: ASSRSSGGASYNEQF

J: TRBJ1-2
V: TRBV7-2
D: -
CDR3: ASSHSPGRRDGYT

J: TRBJ1-1
V: TRBV3-1/TRBV3-2
D: -
CDR3: ASSQTGRAEAF

J: TRBJ2-3
V: TRBV19
D: -
CDR3: ASSILGTDTQY

J: TRBJ2-5
V: TRBV2
D: TRBD2
CDR3: ASSGGSQETQY

J: TRBJ1-3
V: TRBV6-1
D: -
CDR3: ASSEGHGGGNTIY

J: TRBJ2-1
V: TRBV5-6
D: TRBD2
CDR3: ASTLGLAGAKNEQF

J: TRBJ2-4
V: TRBV5-4
D: TRBD2
CDR3: ASSLGTSGGAKNIQY

J: TRBJ1-5
V: TRBV7-2
D: -
CDR3: ASSSRTAGQPQH

J: TRBJ2-7
V: TRBV13
D: TRBD2
CDR3: ASSFGLAGREQY

J: TRBJ1-3
V: TRBV7-8
D: -
CDR3: ASSFRSGGNTIY

J: TRBJ1-5
V: TRBV3-1/TRBV3-2
D: -
CDR3: ASSQDLRQPQH

J: TRBJ1-5
V: TRBV7-9
D: -
CDR3: ASSLARNGDQPQH

J: TRBJ1-2
V: TRBV24-1
D: -
CDR3: ATSDPGRGQGNYGYT

J: TRBJ2-7
V: TRBV2
D: TRBD1
CDR3: ASSWGQQYEQY

J: TRBJ2-5
V: TRBV13
D: TRBD1
CDR3: ASSSLGTGRETQY

J: TRBJ2-2
V: TRBV5-4
D: TRBD1
CDR3: ASSFKFAEGAAGELF

J: TRBJ1-4
V: TRBV19
D: TRBD1
CDR3: ASSMGTGSLF

J: TRBJ1-2
V: TRBV6-2/TRBV6-3
D: -
CDR3: ASSYSQGLGYT

J: TRBJ2-1
V: TRBV10-1
D: -
CDR3: ASSYRATQDEQF

J: TRBJ2-7
V: TRBV3-1/TRBV3-2
D: TRBD1
CDR3: ASSQDYRTGVGYEQY

J: TRBJ1-2
V: TRBV19
D: -
CDR3: ASSRTVFNYGYT

J: TRBJ1-6
V: TRBV2
D: -
CDR3: ASSEVSRAYNSPLH

J: TRBJ2-7
V: TRBV28
D: -
CDR3: ASSLVGREQY